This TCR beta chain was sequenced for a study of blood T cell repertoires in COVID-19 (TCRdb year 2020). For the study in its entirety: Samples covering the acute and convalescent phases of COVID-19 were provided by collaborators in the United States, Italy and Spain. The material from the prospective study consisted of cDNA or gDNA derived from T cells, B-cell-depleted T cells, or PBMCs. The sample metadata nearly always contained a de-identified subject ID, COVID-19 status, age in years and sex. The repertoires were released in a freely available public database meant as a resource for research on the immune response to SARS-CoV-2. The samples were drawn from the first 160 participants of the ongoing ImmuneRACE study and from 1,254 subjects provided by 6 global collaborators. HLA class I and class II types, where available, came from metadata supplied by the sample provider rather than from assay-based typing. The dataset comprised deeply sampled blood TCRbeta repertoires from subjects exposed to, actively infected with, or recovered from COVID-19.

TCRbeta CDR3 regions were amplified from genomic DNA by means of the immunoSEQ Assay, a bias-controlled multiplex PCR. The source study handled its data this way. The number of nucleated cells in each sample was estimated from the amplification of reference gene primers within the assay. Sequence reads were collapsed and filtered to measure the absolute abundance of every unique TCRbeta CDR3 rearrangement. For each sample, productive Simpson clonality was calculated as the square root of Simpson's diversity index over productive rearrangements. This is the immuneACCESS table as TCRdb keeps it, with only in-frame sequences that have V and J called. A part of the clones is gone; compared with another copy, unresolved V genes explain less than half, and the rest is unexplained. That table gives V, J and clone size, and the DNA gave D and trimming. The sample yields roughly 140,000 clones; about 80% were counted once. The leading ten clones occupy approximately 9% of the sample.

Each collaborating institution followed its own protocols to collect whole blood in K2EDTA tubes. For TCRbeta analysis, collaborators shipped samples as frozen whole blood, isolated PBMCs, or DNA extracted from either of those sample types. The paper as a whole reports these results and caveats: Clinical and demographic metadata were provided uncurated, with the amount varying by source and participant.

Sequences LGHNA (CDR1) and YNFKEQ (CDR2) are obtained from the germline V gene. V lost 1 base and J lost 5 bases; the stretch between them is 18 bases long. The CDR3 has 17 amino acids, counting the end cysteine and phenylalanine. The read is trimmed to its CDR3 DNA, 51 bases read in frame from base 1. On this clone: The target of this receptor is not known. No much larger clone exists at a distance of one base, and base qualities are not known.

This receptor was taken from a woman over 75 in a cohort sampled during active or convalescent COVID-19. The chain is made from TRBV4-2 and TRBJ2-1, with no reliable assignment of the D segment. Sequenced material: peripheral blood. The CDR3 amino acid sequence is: CASSQVVGVWYDNEQFF. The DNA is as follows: TGTGCCAGCAGCCAAGTTGTTGGAGTGTGGTATGACAATGAGCAGTTCTTC.